The 15 T cell receptor beta chains presented below share a single source sample, sequenced in a study of CD8+ T cells in alopecia areata. In each case, RNA was isolated and then reverse transcribed into cDNA as the sequencing template. Generated by immunoSEQ multiplex PCR, the TCRdb table keeps only in-frame clones and is missing some. Found here are 25,000 or so clones, roughly 52% of them singletons; the top ten hold roughly a third. Source material: NKG2D-high CD8+ T cells sorted from blood. These receptors came from a human donor with alopecia areata.

CDR3 in amino acids: CASSGTGAPGGELFF. The CDR3, as DNA: TGTGCCAGCAGTGGGACAGGGGCCCCCGGCGGGGAGCTGTTTTTT. J is TRBJ2-2 and V is TRBV25-1; TRBD1 agrees at 9 bases. The CDR3 totals 15 residues. Germline V gene sequence: CDR1 MGHDK, CDR2 SYGVNS. Trimming took 4 bases from V and 7 from J; bases not matched to a gene: 7.

This rearrangement joins TRBV27 to TRBJ1-1; D perhaps matches TRBD1 (5 bases). Deletions cut 8 bases from V and 2 bases from J, with 12 bases between. This CDR3 has 13 amino acids. Per germline, CDR1 MNHEY and CDR2 SMNVEV (reference sequence). The CDR3 spells CASSYGTNTEAFF. In DNA form, the CDR3 reads TGTGCCAGCTCTTATGGGACTAACACTGAAGCTTTCTTT.

This chain uses TRBV27 with TRBJ2-5; D tentatively reads TRBD1 or TRBD2 (5 bases each). Per germline, CDR1 MNHEY and CDR2 SMNVEV (reference sequence). The CDR3 has 15 amino acids. V lost 3 bases, J lost 5 bases, and 16 bases lay in between. The CDR3 DNA reads as TGTGCCAGCAGTTTGTCCGGGACCTTGGGGGAGACCCAGTACTTC. Amino acids: CASSLSGTLGETQYF.

This clone was recorded a few times. V is TRBV9 and J is TRBJ2-1; perhaps TRBD2 as D (6 bases). This CDR3 region has 15 residues. CDR1 is SGDLS and CDR2 is YYNGEE in the germline V gene. Trimming removed 7 bases at V and 8 bases at J, with 22 bases between. CDR3 coding DNA: TGTGCCAGCGAGACGGGACTCCAAGGCGCCGATGAGCAGTTCTTC. Amino acids: CASETGLQGADEQFF.

This clone was detected only once. V and J are TRBV11-2 and TRBJ2-3; D is unresolved. The CDR3 sequence is 17 residues long. Germline CDR1 and CDR2: SGHAT and FQNNGV. V was trimmed by 2 bases and J by 2 bases, leaving 17 bases between them. As DNA, the CDR3 is TGTGCCAGCAGCTTACGTCGCAACTCGCCGACCACAGATACGCAGTATTTT. It encodes CASSLRRNSPTTDTQYF.

This clone was detected only a few times. This chain connects TRBV7-9 to TRBJ1-4; D is ambiguous. The germline V gene has CDR1 SEHNR and CDR2 FQNEAQ (reference sequence). This CDR3 has 13 amino acids. V gave up 5 bases and J gave up 0 bases, with 4 bases separating them. For the CDR3, the DNA is TGTGCCAGCAGCCCCCCAACTAATGAAAAACTGTTTTTT. Translated, it gives CASSPPTNEKLFF.

The CDR3 loop reads CASSLGAREHDEQYF. CDR3 sequence (DNA): TGTGCCAGCAGCTTAGGAGCGCGGGAGCACGACGAGCAGTACTTC. This chain joins TRBV7-2 and TRBJ2-5; the match to TRBD2 covers 7 bases. The J call is doubtful: the DNA matches TRBJ2-7 better. This CDR3 is 15 amino acids long. The germline V gene encodes CDR1 SGHTA and CDR2 FQGNSA.

In nucleotides, the CDR3 is TGTGCCAGCAGCTTGGGACTTTACACAGATACGCAGTATTTT. Translating it yields CASSLGLYTDTQYF. The J gene is TRBJ2-3, the V gene TRBV11-2; D may be TRBD2 (6 bases). CDR1 is SGHAT and CDR2 is FQNNGV in the germline V gene. The CDR3 has 14 residues. V lost 3 bases and J lost 2, with 9 bases in between.

This clone was detected only a few times. The chain couples TRBV10-3 to TRBJ2-1; TRBD2 matches 8 bases. The trim removed 6 bases at V and 4 bases at J, leaving 11 bases unmatched. The CDR3 covers 16 residues. The germline V gene encodes CDR1 ENHRY and CDR2 SYGVKD. The CDR3 sequence is CAIRRGSGNPYNEQFF. CDR3 nucleotides: TGTGCCATCAGGCGGGGTAGCGGGAATCCGTACAATGAGCAGTTCTTC.

The chain has TRBV30 and TRBJ2-5; D is unclear. V lost 0 bases to trimming and J lost 1 base, with 24 bases between them. This CDR3 is 19 amino acids long. Germline CDR1 GTSNPN, CDR2 SVGIG (reference sequence). The CDR3 is CAWSVRLRSRAPGQETQYF. CDR3 nucleotide sequence: TGTGCCTGGAGTGTACGCTTGAGGAGCCGAGCCCCTGGCCAAGAGACCCAGTACTTC.

J is TRBJ2-1 and V is TRBV6-5, with D perhaps matching TRBD1 (6 bases). The V gene's germline CDR1 is MNHEY and CDR2 SVGAGI. V was shortened by 6 bases and J by 3 bases, with 15 bases between the two germline ends. The CDR3 totals 15 residues. For the CDR3, the DNA is TGTGCCAGCAGGGACCCTTGGGGGCTCTACAATGAGCAGTTCTTC. Encoded protein: CASRDPWGLYNEQFF.

The V and J genes are TRBV9 and TRBJ2-1; TRBD2 is a possible D gene (5 bases). Deletions cut 0 bases from V and 4 bases from J, with 11 bases between. The CDR3 has 15 residues. The germline CDR1 and CDR2 sequences are SGDLS and YYNGEE. For the CDR3, the DNA is TGTGCCAGCAGCGTAGCGGGGAGTGAGTACAATGAGCAGTTCTTC. Translation gives CASSVAGSEYNEQFF.

This sequence joins TRBV5-4 and TRBJ2-7; no firm D call. V was trimmed by 0 bases and J by 6 bases, leaving 4 bases between them. In germline, CDR1 is SGHNT, CDR2 YYREEE (reference sequence). CDR3 size: 11 residues. CDR3 bases: TGTGCCAGCAGCTTGGGGGGCGAGCAGTACTTC. This gives the protein CASSLGGEQYF. Variable domain in full (rest from reference TRBV5-4 and TRBJ2-7): ETGVTQSPTHLIKTRGQQVTLRCSSQSGHNTVSWYQQALGQGPQFIFQYYREEENGRGNFPPRFSGLQFPNYSSELNVNALELDDSALYLCASSLGGEQYFGPGTRLTVT.

The chain links TRBV2 to TRBJ2-5; 8 nucleotides match TRBD2. Germline V gene lookup returns CDR1 SNHLY and CDR2 FYNNEI. The CDR3 covers 14 residues. The J segment lost 0 bases and the V segment lost 8 bases, leaving 5 bases of the junction unmatched. CDR3 sequence (DNA): TGTGCCAGCGGGAAGCGGGAGAACCAAGAGACCCAGTACTTC. Protein product: CASGKRENQETQYF.

The rearrangement joins TRBV28 to TRBJ2-5; possibly TRBD2 for D (5 bases). Trimming took off 5 bases at V and 4 bases at J, with 11 bases between the two ends. CDR3 length: 13 amino acids. The germline gives CDR1 MDHEN, CDR2 SYDVKM. The CDR3 bases are TGTGCCAGCAGTCCGAGGGCCGTAGAGACCCAGTACTTC. Its translation: CASSPRAVETQYF.